These T cell receptor beta chains were read from a single sample in a study of blood T cell repertoires in COVID-19. TCRdb's copy holds only in-frame clones and misses some; the assay was immunoSEQ multiplex PCR. In the table there are 150,000 to 200,000 clones, approximately 78% of which are singletons. The sequenced material came from peripheral blood. The receptors come from a woman older than 75 with active or convalescent COVID-19. CDR3s include the opening cysteine and the closing phenylalanine or tryptophan. A D gene is named only where the DNA matches it firmly.

d_gene: TRBD1
v_gene: TRBV6-2/TRBV6-3
j_gene: TRBJ1-5
len: 17
CDR3aa: CASRPLVRTGRGQPQHF

d_gene: -
v_gene: TRBV4-2
j_gene: TRBJ1-6
len: 16
CDR3aa: CASSQDSGLTNSPLHF

d_gene: TRBD1
v_gene: TRBV6-6
j_gene: TRBJ1-1
len: 15
CDR3aa: CASSEPGQGVTEAFF

d_gene: -
v_gene: TRBV4-3
j_gene: TRBJ1-2
len: 15
CDR3aa: CASSRDLQINYGYTF

d_gene: TRBD1
v_gene: TRBV19
j_gene: TRBJ2-5
len: 14
CDR3aa: CASSFTGARETQYF

d_gene: TRBD1
v_gene: TRBV3-1/TRBV3-2
j_gene: TRBJ2-1
len: 15
CDR3aa: CASSLGQGTHNEQFF

d_gene: -
v_gene: TRBV18
j_gene: TRBJ2-2
len: 14
CDR3aa: CASSPQGGPGELFF

d_gene: TRBD1
v_gene: TRBV2
j_gene: TRBJ2-1
len: 17
CDR3aa: CASSRANRDSQYNEQFF

d_gene: -
v_gene: TRBV7-6
j_gene: TRBJ2-7
len: 14
CDR3aa: CASSLVGGGNEQYF

d_gene: -
v_gene: TRBV29-1
j_gene: TRBJ1-5
len: 14
CDR3aa: CSVSTGNSNQPQHF

d_gene: TRBD1
v_gene: TRBV10-3
j_gene: TRBJ1-2
len: 13
CDR3aa: CAISSGQGAGYTF

d_gene: -
v_gene: TRBV19
j_gene: TRBJ1-1
len: 13
CDR3aa: CASSILWNTEAFF

d_gene: -
v_gene: TRBV5-1
j_gene: TRBJ1-3
len: 13
CDR3aa: CASVGGSGNTIYF

d_gene: TRBD1
v_gene: TRBV5-6
j_gene: TRBJ1-5
len: 14
CDR3aa: CASSSTGVRQPQHF

d_gene: -
v_gene: TRBV7-6
j_gene: TRBJ2-7
len: 15
CDR3aa: CASSRSSVTSYEQYF

d_gene: TRBD1
v_gene: TRBV6-1
j_gene: TRBJ2-5
len: 15
CDR3aa: CASSDLRGNQETQYF

d_gene: -
v_gene: TRBV15
j_gene: TRBJ2-2
len: 14
CDR3aa: CATSKGVNTGELFF

d_gene: -
v_gene: TRBV28
j_gene: TRBJ2-6
len: 18
CDR3aa: CASQGRQEIYLRANVLTF

d_gene: -
v_gene: TRBV28
j_gene: TRBJ1-4
len: 15
CDR3aa: CASSAPGGGNEKLFF

d_gene: TRBD1
v_gene: TRBV7-8
j_gene: TRBJ1-2
len: 15
CDR3aa: CASSPGQGVLYGYTF

d_gene: TRBD1
v_gene: TRBV14
j_gene: TRBJ1-6
len: 14
CDR3aa: CASNNDRGNSPLHF

d_gene: TRBD2
v_gene: TRBV2
j_gene: TRBJ2-1
len: 17
CDR3aa: CASTGTSGGPSYNEQFF

d_gene: -
v_gene: TRBV5-1
j_gene: TRBJ2-1
len: 15
CDR3aa: CASSATGTSYNEQFF

d_gene: TRBD1
v_gene: TRBV7-2
j_gene: TRBJ2-1
len: 16
CDR3aa: CASSSRGQGVDNEQFF

d_gene: -
v_gene: TRBV6-1
j_gene: TRBJ1-6
len: 16
CDR3aa: CASSGDRRGLNSPLHF

d_gene: TRBD1
v_gene: TRBV28
j_gene: TRBJ2-4
len: 15
CDR3aa: CASSPPGDRKNIQYF

d_gene: -
v_gene: TRBV4-2
j_gene: TRBJ1-5
len: 16
CDR3aa: CASSQEPDRSNQPQHF

d_gene: -
v_gene: TRBV29-1
j_gene: TRBJ1-1
len: 13
CDR3aa: CSVGTPGGTEAFF

d_gene: -
v_gene: TRBV21-1
j_gene: TRBJ1-5
len: 17
CDR3aa: CASSAHPGTGDGQPQHF

d_gene: -
v_gene: TRBV28
j_gene: TRBJ1-3
len: 16
CDR3aa: CASTWRRRGSGNTIYF

d_gene: TRBD2
v_gene: TRBV2
j_gene: TRBJ2-3
len: 14
CDR3aa: CASSEGLPTDTQYF

d_gene: TRBD1
v_gene: TRBV7-2
j_gene: TRBJ1-5
len: 13
CDR3aa: CASSVDRDQPQHF

d_gene: TRBD1
v_gene: TRBV19
j_gene: TRBJ2-3
len: 15
CDR3aa: CASSFRDRGTDTQYF

d_gene: TRBD1
v_gene: TRBV10-3
j_gene: TRBJ1-5
len: 17
CDR3aa: CAIRGGTGPYSNQPQHF

d_gene: TRBD1
v_gene: TRBV6-5
j_gene: TRBJ1-1
len: 15
CDR3aa: CASSYGAGGFTEAFF

d_gene: -
v_gene: TRBV23-1
j_gene: TRBJ1-6
len: 15
CDR3aa: CASKRPGQSNSPLHF

d_gene: TRBD1
v_gene: TRBV5-1
j_gene: TRBJ1-2
len: 17
CDR3aa: CASSPNTGTGSESGYTF

d_gene: -
v_gene: TRBV7-9
j_gene: TRBJ1-1
len: 13
CDR3aa: CASTDRLNTEAFF